This T cell receptor beta chain was recovered during a study of CD8 T cells in ankylosing spondylitis. Overall study results and limits: As reported, disease-linked clones showed significant enrichment in matched ankylosing spondylitis synovial fluid. Seemingly characteristic of ankylosing spondylitis blood was a TCR beta motif consisting of eight highly homologous variants.

The table lists this clonotype with a few counts. The antigen is undetermined. Germline V gives CDR1 SQVTM, CDR2 ANQGSEA. This CDR3 region has 13 residues. V was clipped by 3 bases and J by 0 bases, with 8 bases between them. Library preparation for TCR beta used quantitative 5'-RACE with molecular barcodes. TCRdb independently ran MiXCR on the 5' RACE reads; one entry per CDR3 protein. This sample has about 540,000 distinct CDR3 sequences, with over 9.5% found just once. The origin of this receptor is a male donor with ankylosing spondylitis. The V gene is TRBV29-1, the J gene TRBJ1-1; D gene unclear. Sequenced input: blood, either unsorted or a sorted T cell fraction (not recorded which). CDR3 protein: CSVELGVNTEAFF. The DNA for the CDR3 is TGCAGCGTTGAGTTGGGAGTGAACACTGAAGCTTTCTTT.